The rows below give T cell receptor beta chains drawn from one sample of a study of T cells in localized non-small cell lung cancer. Method: immunoSEQ multiplex PCR; TCRdb's copy keeps in-frame clones and lacks some. The sample comprises about 33,000 clones, 80% of which are singletons, and about 15% rests with the top ten. The sample was peripheral blood, taken before any cancer treatment. The source of these receptors is a male donor aged 60 or over with stage III squamous cell lung carcinoma. The CDR3 runs from the conserved cysteine through the conserved F or W. A row's size may be missing; if present it is once, few, many or a size class.

j_gene	v_gene	abundance	CDR3aa
TRBJ1-5	TRBV21-1	NA	CASSKEKGTSNQPQHF
NA	TRBV7-8	NA	CASSLSQLSRGNEQYF
TRBJ2-2	TRBV6-1	NA	CASSRDGGSGELFF
TRBJ1-6	TRBV5-4	NA	CASSLPGINSPLHF
TRBJ2-7	TRBV4-3	once	CASSQQTSGGADTYEQYF
TRBJ1-1	TRBV6-6	NA	CASKATGTGVTEAFF
TRBJ1-1	TRBV5-4	medium-sized	CASSLSTAMNTEAFF
TRBJ2-1	TRBV7-2	few	CASSPQVLNNEQFF
TRBJ1-5	TRBV7-2	medium-sized	CASSLSTGGHQPQHF
TRBJ1-5	TRBV27	NA	CASSFGGSNQPQHF
TRBJ2-2	TRBV4-3	few	CASSQDPDGTGELFF
TRBJ2-5	TRBV7-2	NA	CASSLLGRLRGETQYF
TRBJ2-4	TRBV4-3	NA	CASSQVSGGAAKNIQYF
TRBJ2-1	TRBV6-6	NA	CASKAGPLPYNEQFF
TRBJ1-5	TRBV7-9	few	CAVQGGTQPQHF
TRBJ2-3	TRBV7-2	once	CASSSRAGVLSDTQYF
TRBJ2-1	TRBV10-1	NA	CASQRAFSYNEQFF
TRBJ1-1	TRBV5-1	NA	CASSGQGGNTEAFF
TRBJ2-2	TRBV6-4	NA	CASRVQGGTGELFF
TRBJ1-4	TRBV29-1	NA	CSVDRNEKLFF
TRBJ1-2	TRBV5-5	NA	CASSQELQGPYGYTF
TRBJ1-3	TRBV7-2	few	CASSPTRWGLLGNTIYF
TRBJ1-2	TRBV6-6	NA	CASSGDYGYTF
TRBJ2-7	TRBV7-9	NA	CASSSRDRGYEQYF
TRBJ1-1	TRBV10-3	NA	CAISESTQRQMNTEAFF
TRBJ2-7	TRBV5-8	NA	CASSDLRQGARGNEQYF